The 8 T cell receptor beta chains below come from one sample, sequenced in a study of cytomegalovirus exposure and HLA in healthy donors. PCR involved 60 Vbeta and 13 Jbeta primers. Measured with immunoSEQ multiplex PCR; TCRdb has only the in-frame clones, and not every one. Counted here are around 150,000 clones, roughly 77% occurring once; the ten biggest clones make up roughly 2%. Sequencing was done on a sample of PBMCs. Source of these receptors: a man aged 25 to 40 in good health and CMV-seronegative.

This clone was counted a few times. The chain recombines TRBV7-9 with TRBJ2-3; TRBD1 matches 7 bases. CDR1 is SEHNR and CDR2 is FQNEAQ in the germline V gene (reference sequence). V lost 2 bases to trimming and J lost 4 bases; unmatched junction nucleotides: 6. The CDR3 sequence is 15 residues long. CDR3 residues: CASSLTWDSPDTQYF. CDR3 DNA: TGTGCCAGCAGCTTAACCTGGGACAGCCCAGATACGCAGTATTTT. Drawing the rest from reference TRBV7-9 and TRBJ2-3, the complete variable domain is DTGVSQNPRHKITKRGQNVTFRCDPISEHNRLYWYRQTLGQGPEFLTYFQNEAQLEKSRLLSDRFSAERPKGSFSTLEIQRTEQGDSAMYLCASSLTWDSPDTQYFGPGTRLTVL.

The count of this clone is one. This sample also contains other DNA sequences that code for the same CDR3. This rearrangement joins TRBV11-3 to TRBJ2-1; TRBD1 matches 7 bases. The CDR3 contains 14 residues. The V and J ends lost 1 base and 3 bases, in that order; junction bases with no gene match: 0. Germline assignment: CDR1 SGHNT and CDR2 YENEEA. The CDR3 protein is CASSLAGGYNEQFF. In DNA, the CDR3 is TGTGCCAGCAGCTTAGCAGGGGGCTACAATGAGCAGTTCTTC. The whole variable domain, filled in from reference TRBV11-3 and TRBJ2-1, reads EAGVVQSPRYKIIEKKQPVAFWCNPISGHNTLYWYLQNLGQGPELLIRYENEEAVDDSQLPKDRFSAERLKGVDSTLKIQPAELGDSAVYLCASSLAGGYNEQFFGPGTRLTVL.

The chain carries TRBV7-8 and TRBJ2-5; TRBD2 matches 8 bases. Germline CDR1 is SGHVS and CDR2 is FQNEAQ. V shed 5 bases, J shed 3 bases, and the junction held 8 bases outside the gene matches. The CDR3 is 15 amino acids. Written as DNA, the CDR3 is TGTGCCAGCAGCCCGGGGGGGGCGCGGGAAGAGACCCAGTACTTC. Translated, it gives CASSPGGAREETQYF.

The V gene is TRBV27, the J gene TRBJ1-4, with TRBD1 matching 7 bases. Germline lookup yields CDR1 MNHEY and CDR2 SMNVEV (reference sequence). Unmatched junction bases numbered 12, after V lost 4 bases and J lost 10 bases. This CDR3 has 15 residues. Here the CDR3 DNA reads TGTGCCAGCAGTTCTCAGACAGGGTCGCGCTTAAAACTGTTTTTT. Its protein product is CASSSQTGSRLKLFF.

The chain combines TRBV4-1 with TRBJ2-3; D is possibly TRBD2 (6 bases). Trimming removed 0 bases at V and 7 bases at J, with 17 bases between. CDR1 and CDR2 (germline): MGHRA, YSYEKL. This CDR3 is 16 amino acids long. The CDR3 protein is CASSQDWRALTHTQYF. CDR3 DNA sequence: TGCGCCAGCAGCCAAGATTGGAGGGCCTTAACCCATACGCAGTATTTT.

The chain uses TRBV5-1 and TRBJ2-1, with 11 bases aligning to TRBD2. The CDR3 totals 16 residues. V shed 3 bases, J shed 3 bases, and the junction held 5 bases outside the gene matches. CDR1 and CDR2 from the germline V gene are SGHRS and YFSETQ. CDR3 DNA sequence: TGCGCCAGCAGCTCCCCGGGACTAGCGGTCTACAATGAGCAGTTCTTC. It is translated as CASSSPGLAVYNEQFF.

The chain joins TRBV18 to TRBJ2-7, with 8 bases that match TRBD1. The length of the CDR3 is 14 residues. Germline loops: CDR1 KGHSH, CDR2 LQKENI. Germline trimming cut 3 bases from V and 4 bases from J; bases unmatched to any gene: 5. CDR3 nucleotide sequence: TGTGCCAGCTCACCTGGAGACAGGGGTTACGAGCAGTACTTC. This gives the protein CASSPGDRGYEQYF.

This chain joins TRBV29-1 and TRBJ1-5; 9 nucleotides agree with TRBD1. Unmatched junction bases numbered 5, after V lost 4 bases and J lost 1 base. The CDR3 runs to 15 residues. CDR1 is SQVTM and CDR2 is ANQGSEA in the germline V gene. CDR3 sequence: CSVGSGTGSNQPQHF. The CDR3 DNA follows: TGCAGCGTTGGGTCCGGGACAGGGAGCAATCAGCCCCAGCATTTT.